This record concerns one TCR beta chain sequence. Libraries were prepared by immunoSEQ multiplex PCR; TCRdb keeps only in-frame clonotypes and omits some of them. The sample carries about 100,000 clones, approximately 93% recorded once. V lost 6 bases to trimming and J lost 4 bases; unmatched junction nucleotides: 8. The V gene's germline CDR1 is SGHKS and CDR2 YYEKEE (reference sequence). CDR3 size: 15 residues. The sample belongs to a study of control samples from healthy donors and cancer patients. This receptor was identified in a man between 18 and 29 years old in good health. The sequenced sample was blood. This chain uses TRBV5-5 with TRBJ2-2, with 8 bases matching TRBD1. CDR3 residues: CASTAGTGATGELFF. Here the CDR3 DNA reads TGTGCCAGCACCGCAGGGACAGGCGCCACCGGGGAGCTGTTTTTT.